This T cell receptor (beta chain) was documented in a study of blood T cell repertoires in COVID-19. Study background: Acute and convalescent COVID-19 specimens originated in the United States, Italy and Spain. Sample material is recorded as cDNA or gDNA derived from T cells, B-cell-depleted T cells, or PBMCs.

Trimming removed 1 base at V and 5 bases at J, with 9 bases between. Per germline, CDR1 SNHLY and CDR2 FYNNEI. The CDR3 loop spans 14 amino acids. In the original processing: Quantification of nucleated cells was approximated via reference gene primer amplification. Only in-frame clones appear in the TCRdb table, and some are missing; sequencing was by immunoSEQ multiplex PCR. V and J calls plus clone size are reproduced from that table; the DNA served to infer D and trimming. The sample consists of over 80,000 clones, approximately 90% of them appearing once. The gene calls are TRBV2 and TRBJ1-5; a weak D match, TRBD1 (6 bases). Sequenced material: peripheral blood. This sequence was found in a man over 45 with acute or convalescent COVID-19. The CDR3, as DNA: TGTGCCAGCAGTGAAGGACAGGTAGATCAGCCCCAGCATTTT. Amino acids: CASSEGQVDQPQHF. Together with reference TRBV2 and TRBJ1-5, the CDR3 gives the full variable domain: EPEVTQTPSHQVTQMGQEVILRCVPISNHLYFYWYRQILGQKVEFLVSFYNNEISEKSEIFDDQFSVERPDGSNFTLKIRSTKLEDSAMYFCASSEGQVDQPQHFGDGTRLSIL.